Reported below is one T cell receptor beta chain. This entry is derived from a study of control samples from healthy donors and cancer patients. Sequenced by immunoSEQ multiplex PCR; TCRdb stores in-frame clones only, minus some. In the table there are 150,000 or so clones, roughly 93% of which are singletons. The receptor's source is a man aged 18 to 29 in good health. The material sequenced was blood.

Here the CDR3 DNA reads TGTGCCAGCAGTCCACTAGAGGTCCCCTACAATGAGCAGTTCTTC. It encodes CASSPLEVPYNEQFF. The rearrangement links TRBV2 to TRBJ2-1; D may be TRBD2 (5 bases). Germline V lookup: CDR1 SNHLY, CDR2 FYNNEI. The CDR3 is made up of 15 amino acids. Trimming took off 5 bases at V and 2 bases at J, with 13 bases between the two ends.